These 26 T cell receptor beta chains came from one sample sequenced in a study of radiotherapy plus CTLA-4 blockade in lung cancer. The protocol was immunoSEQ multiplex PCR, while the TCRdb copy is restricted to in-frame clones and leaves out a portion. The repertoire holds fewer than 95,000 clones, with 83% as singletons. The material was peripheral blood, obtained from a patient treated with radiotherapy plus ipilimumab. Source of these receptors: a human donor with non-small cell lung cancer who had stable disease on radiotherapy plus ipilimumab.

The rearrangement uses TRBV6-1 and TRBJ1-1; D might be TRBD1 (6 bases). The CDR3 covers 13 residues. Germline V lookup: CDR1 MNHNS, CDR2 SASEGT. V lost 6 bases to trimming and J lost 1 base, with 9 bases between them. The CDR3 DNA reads TGTGCCAGCAGATTACAGGGGAACACTGAAGCTTTCTTT. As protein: CASRLQGNTEAFF.

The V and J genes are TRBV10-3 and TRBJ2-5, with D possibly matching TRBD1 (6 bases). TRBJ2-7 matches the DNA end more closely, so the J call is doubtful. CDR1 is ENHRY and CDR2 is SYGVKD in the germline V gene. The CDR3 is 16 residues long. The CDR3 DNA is TGTGCCATCAGTGAAAGACGGTCAGGGGCTCTGTACGAGCAGTACTTC. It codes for CAISERRSGALYEQYF.

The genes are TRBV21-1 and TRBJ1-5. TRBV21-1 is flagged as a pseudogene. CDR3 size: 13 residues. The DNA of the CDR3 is TGTGCCAGCAGCAAGTGGAGCAATCAGCCCCAGCATTTT. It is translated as CASSKWSNQPQHF.

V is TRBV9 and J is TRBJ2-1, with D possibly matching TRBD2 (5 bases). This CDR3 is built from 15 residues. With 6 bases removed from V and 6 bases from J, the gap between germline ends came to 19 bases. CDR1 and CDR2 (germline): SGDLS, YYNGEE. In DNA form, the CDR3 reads TGTGCCAGCACCGCTATATCTAGCTTGGGCAATGAGCAGTTCTTC. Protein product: CASTAISSLGNEQFF. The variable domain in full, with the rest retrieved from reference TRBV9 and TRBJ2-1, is DSGVTQTPKHLITATGQRVTLRCSPRSGDLSVYWYQQSLDQGLQFLIQYYNGEERAKGNILERFSAQQFPDLHSELNLSSLELGDSALYFCASTAISSLGNEQFFGPGTRLTVL.

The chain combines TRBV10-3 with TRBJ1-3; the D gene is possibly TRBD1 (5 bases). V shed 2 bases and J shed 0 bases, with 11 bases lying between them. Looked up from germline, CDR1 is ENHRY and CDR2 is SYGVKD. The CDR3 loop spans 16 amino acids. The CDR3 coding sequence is TGTGCCATCAGTGAGGGACAAATAAGCTCTGGAAACACCATATATTTT. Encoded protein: CAISEGQISSGNTIYF.

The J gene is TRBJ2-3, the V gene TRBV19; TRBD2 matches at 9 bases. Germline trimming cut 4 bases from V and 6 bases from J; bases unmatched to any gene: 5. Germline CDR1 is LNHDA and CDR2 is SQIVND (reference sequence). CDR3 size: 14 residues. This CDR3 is CASSNAGGIDTQYF. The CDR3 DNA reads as TGTGCCAGTAGTAACGCGGGGGGGATCGATACGCAGTATTTT.

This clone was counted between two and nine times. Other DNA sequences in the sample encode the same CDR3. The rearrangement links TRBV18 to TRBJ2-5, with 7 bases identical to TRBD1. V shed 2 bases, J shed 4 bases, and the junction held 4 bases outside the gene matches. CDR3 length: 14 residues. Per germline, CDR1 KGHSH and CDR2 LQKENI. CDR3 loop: CASSPKGGGETQYF. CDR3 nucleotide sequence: TGTGCCAGCTCACCAAAAGGGGGCGGAGAGACCCAGTACTTC. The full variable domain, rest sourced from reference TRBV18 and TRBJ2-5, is NAGVMQNPRHLVRRRGQEARLRCSPMKGHSHVYWYRQLPEEGLKFMVYLQKENIIDESGMPKERFSAEFPKEGPSILRIQQVVRGDSAAYFCASSPKGGGETQYFGPGTRLLVL.

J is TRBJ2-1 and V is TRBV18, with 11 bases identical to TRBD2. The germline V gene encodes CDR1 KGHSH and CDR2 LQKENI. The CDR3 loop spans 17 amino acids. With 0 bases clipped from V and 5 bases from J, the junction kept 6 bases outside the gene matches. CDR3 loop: CASSPPSSGGAHNEQFF. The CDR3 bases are TGTGCCAGCTCACCACCGAGTAGCGGGGGGGCCCACAATGAGCAGTTCTTC. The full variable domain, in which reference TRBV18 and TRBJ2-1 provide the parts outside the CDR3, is NAGVMQNPRHLVRRRGQEARLRCSPMKGHSHVYWYRQLPEEGLKFMVYLQKENIIDESGMPKERFSAEFPKEGPSILRIQQVVRGDSAAYFCASSPPSSGGAHNEQFFGPGTRLTVL.

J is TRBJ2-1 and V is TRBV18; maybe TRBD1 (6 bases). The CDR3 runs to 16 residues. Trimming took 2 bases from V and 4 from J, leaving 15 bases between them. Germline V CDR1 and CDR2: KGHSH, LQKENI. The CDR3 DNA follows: TGTGCCAGCTCACCAAGGATGGGGGCCGGGTACAATGAGCAGTTCTTC. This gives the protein CASSPRMGAGYNEQFF.

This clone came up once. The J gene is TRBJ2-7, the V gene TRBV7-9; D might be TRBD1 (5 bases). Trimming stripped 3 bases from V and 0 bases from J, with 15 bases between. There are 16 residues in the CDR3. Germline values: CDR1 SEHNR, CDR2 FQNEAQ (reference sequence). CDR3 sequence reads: CASSFSPQGSSYEQYF. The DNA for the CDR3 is TGTGCCAGCAGCTTCTCCCCTCAGGGTAGCTCCTACGAGCAGTACTTC.

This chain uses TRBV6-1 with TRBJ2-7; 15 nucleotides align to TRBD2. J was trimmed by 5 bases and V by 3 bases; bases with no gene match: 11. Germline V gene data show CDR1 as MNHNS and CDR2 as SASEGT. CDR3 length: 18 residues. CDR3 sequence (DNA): TGTGCCAGCAGTGATCCCCTGTCCGGACTAGCGGGAGGGCACGAGCAGTACTTC. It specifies CASSDPLSGLAGGHEQYF.

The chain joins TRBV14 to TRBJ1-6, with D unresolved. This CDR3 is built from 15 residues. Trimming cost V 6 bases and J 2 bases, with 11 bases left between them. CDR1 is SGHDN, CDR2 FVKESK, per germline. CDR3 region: CASRRGSTYNSPLHF. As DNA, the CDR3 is TGTGCCAGCAGACGCGGGAGTACCTATAATTCACCCCTCCACTTT.

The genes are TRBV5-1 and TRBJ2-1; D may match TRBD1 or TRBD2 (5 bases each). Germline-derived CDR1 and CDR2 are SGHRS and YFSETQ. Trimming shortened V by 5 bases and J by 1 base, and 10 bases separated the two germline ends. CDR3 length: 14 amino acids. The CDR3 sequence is CASRVGESYNEQFF. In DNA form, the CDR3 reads TGCGCCAGCAGGGTGGGGGAGTCCTACAATGAGCAGTTCTTC.

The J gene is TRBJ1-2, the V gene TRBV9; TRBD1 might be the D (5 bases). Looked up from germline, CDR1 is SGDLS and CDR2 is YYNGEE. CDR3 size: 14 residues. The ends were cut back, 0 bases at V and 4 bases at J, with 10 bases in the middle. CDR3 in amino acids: CASSVEGTPYGYTF. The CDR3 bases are TGTGCCAGCAGCGTAGAGGGGACTCCCTATGGCTACACCTTC.

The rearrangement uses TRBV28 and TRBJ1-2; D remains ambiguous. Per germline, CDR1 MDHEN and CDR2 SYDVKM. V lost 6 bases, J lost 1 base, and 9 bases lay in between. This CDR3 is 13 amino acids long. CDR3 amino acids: CASSLAGNYGYTF. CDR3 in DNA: TGTGCCAGCAGCCTCGCGGGTAACTATGGCTACACCTTC.

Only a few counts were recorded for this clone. The CDR3 bases are TGTGCCAGTAGTACGGCGAACAGGGGTGATTCACCCCTCCACTTT. As protein: CASSTANRGDSPLHF. This chain connects TRBV19 to TRBJ1-6; 7 nucleotides line up with TRBD1. Germline values: CDR1 LNHDA, CDR2 SQIVND (reference sequence). V dropped 4 bases and J dropped 8; count of bases not matched to a gene: 8. The CDR3 totals 15 residues.

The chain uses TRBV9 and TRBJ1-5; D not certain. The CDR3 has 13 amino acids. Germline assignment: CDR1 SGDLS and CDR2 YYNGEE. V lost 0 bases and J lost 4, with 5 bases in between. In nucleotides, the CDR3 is TGTGCCAGCAGCGTAGGCGCTAATCAGCCCCAGCATTTT. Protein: CASSVGANQPQHF.

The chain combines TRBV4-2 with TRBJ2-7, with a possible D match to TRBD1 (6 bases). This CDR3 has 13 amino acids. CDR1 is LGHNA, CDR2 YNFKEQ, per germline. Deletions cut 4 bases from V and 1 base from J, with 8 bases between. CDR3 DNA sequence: TGTGCCAGCAGCCTCAGGGGTTCCTACGAGCAGTACTTC. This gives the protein CASSLRGSYEQYF.

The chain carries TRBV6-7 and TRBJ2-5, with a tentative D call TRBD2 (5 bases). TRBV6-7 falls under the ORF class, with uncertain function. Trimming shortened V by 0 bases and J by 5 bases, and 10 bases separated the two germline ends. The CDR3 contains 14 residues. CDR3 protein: CASSYSRGKETQYF. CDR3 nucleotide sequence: TGTGCCAGCAGTTACTCCAGAGGGAAGGAGACCCAGTACTTC.

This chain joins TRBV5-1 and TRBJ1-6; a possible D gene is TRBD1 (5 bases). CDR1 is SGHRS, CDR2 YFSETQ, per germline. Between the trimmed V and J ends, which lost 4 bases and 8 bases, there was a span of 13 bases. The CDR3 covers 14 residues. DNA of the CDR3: TGCGCCAGCAGCGCGGACATTACAGATTCACCCCTCCACTTT. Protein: CASSADITDSPLHF.

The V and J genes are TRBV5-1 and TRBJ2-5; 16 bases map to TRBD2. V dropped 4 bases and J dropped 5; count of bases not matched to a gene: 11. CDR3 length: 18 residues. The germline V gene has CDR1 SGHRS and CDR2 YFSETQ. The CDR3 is CASSRSGLAGGPTETQYF. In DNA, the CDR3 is TGCGCCAGCAGCCGTTCGGGACTAGCGGGGGGGCCCACCGAGACCCAGTACTTC.

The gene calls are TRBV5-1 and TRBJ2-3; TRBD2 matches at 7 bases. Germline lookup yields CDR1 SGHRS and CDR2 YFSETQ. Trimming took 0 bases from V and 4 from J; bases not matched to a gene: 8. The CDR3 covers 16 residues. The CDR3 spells CASSLARLAGADTQYF. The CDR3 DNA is TGCGCCAGCAGCTTGGCCAGACTAGCTGGGGCAGATACGCAGTATTTT.

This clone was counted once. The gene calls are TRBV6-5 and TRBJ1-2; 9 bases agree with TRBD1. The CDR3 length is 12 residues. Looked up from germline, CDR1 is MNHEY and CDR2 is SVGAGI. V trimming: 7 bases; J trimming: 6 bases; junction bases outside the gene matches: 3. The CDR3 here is CASIQGANGYTF. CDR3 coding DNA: TGTGCCAGCATACAGGGGGCGAATGGCTACACCTTC.

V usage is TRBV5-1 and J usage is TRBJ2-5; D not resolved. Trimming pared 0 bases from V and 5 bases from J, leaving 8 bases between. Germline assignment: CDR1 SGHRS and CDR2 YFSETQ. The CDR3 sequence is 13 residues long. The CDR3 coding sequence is TGCGCCAGCAGCTTGGTATACGGGGAGACCCAGTACTTC. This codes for CASSLVYGETQYF.

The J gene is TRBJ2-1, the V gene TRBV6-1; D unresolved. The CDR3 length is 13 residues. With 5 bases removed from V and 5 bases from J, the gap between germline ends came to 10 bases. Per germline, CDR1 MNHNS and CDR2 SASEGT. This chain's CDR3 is CASSKRWDNEQFF. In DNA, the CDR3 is TGTGCCAGCAGTAAACGATGGGACAATGAGCAGTTCTTC.

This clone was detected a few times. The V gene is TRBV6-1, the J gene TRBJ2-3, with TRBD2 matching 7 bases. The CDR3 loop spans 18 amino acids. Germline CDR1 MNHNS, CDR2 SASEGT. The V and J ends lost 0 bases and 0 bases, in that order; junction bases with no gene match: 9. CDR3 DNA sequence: TGTGCCAGCAGTGAAGCGTTCTCCAGCGGGGCTAGCACAGATACGCAGTATTTT. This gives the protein CASSEAFSSGASTDTQYF.